This T cell receptor beta chain is from a study of CD8 T cells in ankylosing spondylitis. The germline V gene has CDR1 SNHLY and CDR2 FYNNEI. The length of the CDR3 is 15 residues. V was pared by 5 bases and J by 0 bases, with 11 bases between. Quantitative 5'-RACE with molecular barcodes produced the TCR beta libraries. TCRdb independently ran MiXCR on the 5' RACE reads; one entry per CDR3 protein. Of fewer than 200,000 distinct CDR3 sequences in the sample, 15% to 20% are singletons; the top ten hold about 8.3%. On this clonotype itself: What it binds is unknown.

Findings and limits, study-wide: According to the report, clones linked to the disease were significantly enriched in matched synovial fluid samples taken from ankylosing spondylitis patients. It appeared that ankylosing spondylitis blood was characterized by a TCR beta motif of roughly 8 highly homologous variants.

V is TRBV2 and J is TRBJ2-1; D unresolved. Sequencing was performed on blood, either unsorted or a sorted T cell fraction (not recorded which). The sequence came from a male donor with ankylosing spondylitis or in good health (not recorded which). CDR3 nucleotides: TGTGCCAGCAGTCCCCGGCCAGCCTCCTACAATGAGCAGTTCTTC. Translated, it gives CASSPRPASYNEQFF.